One sample yielded the 7 T cell receptor beta chains listed below, sequenced in a study of cytomegalovirus exposure and HLA in healthy donors. Use of 60 Vbeta and 13 Jbeta primers characterized the PCR. Sequencing was performed with immunoSEQ multiplex PCR; in TCRdb, only in-frame clones are kept and a portion is missing. Of 100,000 or so clones in the sample, over 75% are singletons; the top ten hold around 9.9%. Sequencing was carried out using PBMCs. The receptors come from a man aged 40-49 years in good health and CMV-seropositive.

The rearrangement joins TRBV7-3 to TRBJ2-1; 7 nucleotides align to TRBD1. The germline V gene encodes CDR1 SGHTA and CDR2 FQGTGA. This CDR3 spans 15 amino acids. V was clipped by 2 bases and J by 4 bases; unmatched bases: 5. The CDR3 DNA sequence: TGTGCCAGCAGCTTATCAGGGGGTAGGTACAATGAGCAGTTCTTC. Its protein is CASSLSGGRYNEQFF.

CDR3 DNA: TGTGCCAGCAGTTTTCGATCTCAGGGGGCGGACACTGAAGCTTTCTTT. Residues: CASSFRSQGADTEAFF. The chain recombines TRBV28 with TRBJ1-1, with 8 bases that match TRBD1. Germline loops: CDR1 MDHEN, CDR2 SYDVKM. V was clipped by 3 bases and J by 3 bases; unmatched bases: 9. The CDR3 extends over 16 amino acids.

The chain combines TRBV28 with TRBJ2-5, with TRBD2 matching over 11 bases. The CDR3 loop spans 15 amino acids. CDR1 and CDR2 (germline): MDHEN, SYDVKM. J gave up 4 bases and V 7 bases, and 8 bases lay outside the gene matches. The CDR3 is CASTSLAGGAETQYF. As DNA, the CDR3 is TGTGCCAGCACCTCTCTAGCGGGGGGAGCAGAGACCCAGTACTTC.

This clone was observed a single time. The rearrangement joins TRBV27 to TRBJ1-1; 7 bases are shared with TRBD1. V gave up 2 bases and J gave up 4 bases; unmatched junction bases: 1. This CDR3 comprises 13 residues. Germline CDR1 is MNHEY and CDR2 is SMNVEV (reference sequence). This chain's CDR3 is CASSLEGATEAFF. CDR3 nucleotides: TGTGCCAGCAGTTTAGAGGGGGCCACTGAAGCTTTCTTT.

The chain joins TRBV7-9 to TRBJ1-1, with D unclear. V was clipped by 1 base and J by 10 bases, with 16 bases between them. The CDR3 spans 14 residues. The germline CDR1 and CDR2 sequences are SEHNR and FQNEAQ (reference sequence). The CDR3 loop reads CASSLDRRVWGAFF. The CDR3 DNA is TGTGCCAGCAGCTTAGACCGGCGGGTCTGGGGAGCTTTCTTT. Combining the CDR3 with reference TRBV7-9 and TRBJ1-1 gives the whole variable domain DTGVSQNPRHKITKRGQNVTFRCDPISEHNRLYWYRQTLGQGPEFLTYFQNEAQLEKSRLLSDRFSAERPKGSFSTLEIQRTEQGDSAMYLCASSLDRRVWGAFFGQGTRLTVV.

The gene calls are TRBV28 and TRBJ2-3; TRBD1 matches at 7 bases. Germline V gives CDR1 MDHEN, CDR2 SYDVKM. This CDR3 is 15 amino acids long. The J segment lost 2 bases and the V segment lost 5 bases, leaving 7 bases of the junction unmatched. DNA for the CDR3: TGTGCCAGCAGTAGCAGGGGGTTCCTCACAGATACGCAGTATTTT. Amino acids: CASSSRGFLTDTQYF. The full variable domain, completed using reference TRBV28 and TRBJ2-3, is DVKVTQSSRYLVKRTGEKVFLECVQDMDHENMFWYRQDPGLGLRLIYFSYDVKMKEKGDIPEGYSVSREKKERFSLILESASTNQTSMYLCASSSRGFLTDTQYFGPGTRLTVL.

This rearrangement joins TRBV28 to TRBJ1-6, with unresolved D. V dropped 6 bases and J dropped 1 base, with 10 bases sitting between them. The germline V gene has CDR1 MDHEN and CDR2 SYDVKM. The CDR3 totals 15 residues. In DNA form, the CDR3 reads TGTGCCAGCAGCCCTGGGCTTTCCTATAATTCACCCCTCCACTTT. Translation: CASSPGLSYNSPLHF.